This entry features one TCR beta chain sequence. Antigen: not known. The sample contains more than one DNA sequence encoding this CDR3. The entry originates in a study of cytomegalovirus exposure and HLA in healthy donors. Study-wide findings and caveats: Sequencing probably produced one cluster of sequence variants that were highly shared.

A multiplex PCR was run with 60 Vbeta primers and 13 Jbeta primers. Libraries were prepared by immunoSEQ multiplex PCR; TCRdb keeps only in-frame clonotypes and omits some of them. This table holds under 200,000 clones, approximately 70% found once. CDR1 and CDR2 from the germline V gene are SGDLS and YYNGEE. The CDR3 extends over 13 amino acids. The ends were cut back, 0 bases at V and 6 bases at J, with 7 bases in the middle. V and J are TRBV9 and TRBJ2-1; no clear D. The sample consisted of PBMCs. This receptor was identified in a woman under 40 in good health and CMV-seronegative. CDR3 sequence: CASSVGQINEQFF. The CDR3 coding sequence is TGTGCCAGCAGCGTAGGGCAGATCAATGAGCAGTTCTTC.